These 6 T cell receptor beta chains came from one sample sequenced in a study of blood T cell repertoires in COVID-19. Some clones are missing from TCRdb's copy, which holds only in-frame ones; the method was immunoSEQ multiplex PCR. The sample yields some 100,000 clones, less than 85% seen once. Sequencing was carried out using peripheral blood. These receptors were taken from a woman aged 65 to 85 with active or convalescent COVID-19.

V usage is TRBV4-3 and J usage is TRBJ1-6; 7 bases align to TRBD1. CDR1 is LGHNA, CDR2 YSLEER, per germline. J lost 5 bases, V lost 2 bases, and 12 bases had no gene match. The CDR3 spans 18 residues. The CDR3 coding sequence is TGCGCCAGCAGCCAATCAAAAGTTAGACAGGGCGATAATTCACCCCTCCACTTT. Translation: CASSQSKVRQGDNSPLHF.

The chain has TRBV7-8 and TRBJ2-6; 8 nucleotides line up with TRBD1. V shed 4 bases, J shed 0 bases, and the junction held 8 bases outside the gene matches. The germline V gene encodes CDR1 SGHVS and CDR2 FQNEAQ. The CDR3 runs to 18 residues. CDR3 DNA sequence: TGTGCCAGCAGCTCGCGGACAGGGCGAAGCTCTGGGGCCAACGTCCTGACTTTC. Protein product: CASSSRTGRSSGANVLTF. Using reference TRBV7-8 and TRBJ2-6 for the parts outside the CDR3, the full variable domain is GAGVSQSPRYKVAKRGQDVALRCDPISGHVSLFWYQQALGQGPEFLTYFQNEAQLDKSGLPSDRFFAERPEGSVSTLKIQRTQQEDSAVYLCASSSRTGRSSGANVLTFGAGSRLTVL.

The chain carries TRBV5-1 and TRBJ2-3, with 7 nucleotides matching TRBD2. Looked up from germline, CDR1 is SGHRS and CDR2 is YFSETQ. With V trimmed by 0 bases and J by 5 bases, 0 bases remained unmatched. There are 13 residues in the CDR3. The CDR3 sequence: CASSLGGRDTQYF. The DNA for the CDR3 is TGCGCCAGCAGCTTGGGCGGGAGAGATACGCAGTATTTT.

The J gene is TRBJ1-5, the V gene TRBV30, with a weak D call TRBD1 (5 bases). V shed 2 bases and J shed 3 bases, with 14 bases lying between them. The CDR3 is made up of 15 amino acids. CDR1 GTSNPN and CDR2 SVGIG come from the germline V gene (reference sequence). CDR3 sequence reads: CAWSTRGTHNQPQHF. The CDR3 region has the DNA TGTGCCTGGAGTACCCGGGGGACCCACAATCAGCCCCAGCATTTT.

J is TRBJ2-3 and V is TRBV5-1; TRBD1 matches 9 bases. This CDR3 spans 17 amino acids. Trimming took 0 bases from V and 3 from J; bases not matched to a gene: 8. Germline CDR1 SGHRS, CDR2 YFSETQ. The DNA of the CDR3 is TGCGCCAGCAGCTTGGGCTTCGGCGGGACAGGGACAGATACGCAGTATTTT. Its translation: CASSLGFGGTGTDTQYF.

This sequence joins TRBV7-2 and TRBJ2-7; 10 bases map to TRBD1. The V gene's germline CDR1 is SGHTA and CDR2 FQGNSA. This CDR3 has 16 residues. V was pared by 1 base and J by 4 bases, with 7 bases of the junction left unmatched. DNA for the CDR3: TGTGCCAGCAGCTTAGATTCTCGGGACAGGGGATACGAGCAGTACTTC. Translated: CASSLDSRDRGYEQYF. Filled out from reference TRBV7-2 and TRBJ2-7, the complete variable domain reads GAGVSQSPSNKVTEKGKDVELRCDPISGHTALYWYRQSLGQGLEFLIYFQGNSAPDKSGLPSDRFSAERTGGSVSTLTIQRTQQEDSAVYLCASSLDSRDRGYEQYFGPGTRLTVT.